This TCR beta chain comes out of a study of shared clonotypes between healthy human individuals. Study-wide background: Donors, aged 18 to 49, were a couple of women and a few men. General study points: There were few donors, and this limited the genetic and exposure-history diversity represented.

Germline V gene sequence: CDR1 MDHEN, CDR2 SYDVKM. Ends included, the CDR3 has 15 residues. Roughly 92 million PBMCs were counted before genomic DNA extraction. Sequencing was performed with immunoSEQ multiplex PCR; in TCRdb, only in-frame clones are kept and a portion is missing. The sample consists of 450,000 to 500,000 clones, around 85% of them appearing once. Note on this clone: What it binds is unknown. The DNA is omitted, as the CDR3 cannot be located on it reliably, and the CDR3 follows TCRdb's listing.

The sequence derives from a woman aged 40 to 55 in good health. Some clones in this sample may be carry-over from other donors' samples. V is TRBV28 and J is TRBJ2-1. Input material: PBMCs. CDR3 sequence reads: CASSFFGPRVGEQFF.